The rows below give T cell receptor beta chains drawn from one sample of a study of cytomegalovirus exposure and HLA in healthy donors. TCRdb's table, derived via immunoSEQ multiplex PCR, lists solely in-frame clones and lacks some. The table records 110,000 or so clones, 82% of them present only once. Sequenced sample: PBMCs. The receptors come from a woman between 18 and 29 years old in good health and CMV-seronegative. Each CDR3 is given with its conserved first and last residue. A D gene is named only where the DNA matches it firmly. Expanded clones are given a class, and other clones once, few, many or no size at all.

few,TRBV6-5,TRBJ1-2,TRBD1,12,TGTGCCAGCAGTCGGACAGGGCCTGGCTACACCTTC,CASSRTGPGYTF
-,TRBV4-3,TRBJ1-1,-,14,TGCGCCAGCAGCCAAGCGGGGGATCCGACTGAAGCTTTCTTT,CASSQAGDPTEAFF
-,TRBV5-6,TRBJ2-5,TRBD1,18,TGTGCCAGCAGCTTATTCCGCTGGGGGACAGGGGGCAAAGAGACCCAGTACTTC,CASSLFRWGTGGKETQYF
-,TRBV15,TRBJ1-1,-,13,TGTGCCACCAGCAGACTCGTGCGGGCTGAAGCTTTCTTT,CATSRLVRAEAFF
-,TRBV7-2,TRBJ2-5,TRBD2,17,TGTGCCAGCAGCTTATCTGCGGGAGCGCTGTACCAAGAGACCCAGTACTTC,CASSLSAGALYQETQYF
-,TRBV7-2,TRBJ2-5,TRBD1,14,TGTGCCAGCAGCTTAGGAGGGGGCGCGAAGACCCAGTACTTC,CASSLGGGAKTQYF
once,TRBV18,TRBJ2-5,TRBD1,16,TGTGCCAGCTCATTCAACCTTGACAGGGACCAAGAGACCCAGTACTTC,CASSFNLDRDQETQYF
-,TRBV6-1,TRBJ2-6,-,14,TGTGCCAGCAGTGGACTAGCTGGGGCCAACGTCCTGACTTTC,CASSGLAGANVLTF
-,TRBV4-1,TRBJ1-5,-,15,TGCGCCAGCAGCCAAGAAATGGCAGGGTGGCAGCCCCAGCATTTT,CASSQEMAGWQPQHF
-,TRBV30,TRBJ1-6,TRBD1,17,TGTGCCTGGAGTGAAGGGACAGGGATAATCTTTAATTCACCCCTCCACTTT,CAWSEGTGIIFNSPLHF
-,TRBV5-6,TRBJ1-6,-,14,TGTGCCAGCAGCTTGGGTGCGCGGAATTCACCCCTCCACTTT,CASSLGARNSPLHF
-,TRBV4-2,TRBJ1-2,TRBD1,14,TGTGCCAGCAGCCCCGACAGGGAGGCCTATGGCTACACCTTC,CASSPDREAYGYTF
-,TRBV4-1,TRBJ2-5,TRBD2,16,TGCGCCAGCAGCCAAGAAGAGCGGGGGGGGCAAGAGACCCAGTACTTC,CASSQEERGGQETQYF
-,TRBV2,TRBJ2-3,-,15,TGTGCCGGTACTGGAGGGCCTACTAGCACAGATACGCAGTATTTT,CAGTGGPTSTDTQYF
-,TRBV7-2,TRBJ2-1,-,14,TGTGCCAGCAGCTTAGAGGACCTCTTGGGGCAACAGTTCTTC,CASSLEDLLGQQFF
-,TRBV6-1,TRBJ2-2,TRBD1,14,TGTGCCAGAAAACTGACAGGGGACACCGGGGAGCTGTTTTTT,CARKLTGDTGELFF
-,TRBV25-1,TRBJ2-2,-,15,TGTGCCAGCAGTGTCTGGGCAGCGAACACCGGGGAGCTGTTTTTT,CASSVWAANTGELFF
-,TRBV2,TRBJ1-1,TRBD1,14,TGTGCCAGCGATACAGGGGGCGGAGGAACTGAAGCTTTCTTT,CASDTGGGGTEAFF
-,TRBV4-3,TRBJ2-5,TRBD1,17,TGCGCCAGTACCGGACAGGGGGATCTGGAGGTCCAAGAGACCCAGTACTTC,CASTGQGDLEVQETQYF
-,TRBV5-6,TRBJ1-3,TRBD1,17,TGTGCCAGCAGCTTGGCCGGACAGGGCCGCTCTGGAAACACCATATATTTT,CASSLAGQGRSGNTIYF
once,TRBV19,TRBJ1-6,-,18,TGTGCCAGTAGTATACGGGTGGCGGGGGATGGAGGATATTCACCCCTCCACTTT,CASSIRVAGDGGYSPLHF
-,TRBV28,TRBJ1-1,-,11,TGTGCCAGCAGTTTCAACAGGGAAGCTTTCTTT,CASSFNREAFF
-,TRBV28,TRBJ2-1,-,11,TGTGCCAGCAGTTTGTCCTCAGGGTTGTTCTTC,CASSLSSGLFF
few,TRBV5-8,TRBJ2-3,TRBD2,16,TGTGCCAGCAGACCCGGGACTAGCGGACTCACAGATACGCAGTATTTT,CASRPGTSGLTDTQYF
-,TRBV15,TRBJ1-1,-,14,TGTGCCACCAGCAAGGCCGCAGGGCGACCTGAAGCTTTCTTT,CATSKAAGRPEAFF
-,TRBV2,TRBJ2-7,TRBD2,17,TGTGCCAGCAGTGAAGCTCTAGGTCCTAGCGGATCGTACGAGCAGTACTTC,CASSEALGPSGSYEQYF
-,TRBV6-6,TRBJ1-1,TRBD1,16,TGTGCCAGCAGTTACACCAGGGGGCGGCAAGGAACTGAAGCTTTCTTT,CASSYTRGRQGTEAFF
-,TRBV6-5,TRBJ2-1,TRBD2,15,TGTGCCAGCAGTTACTCGCGGGGGGGTAGGGGTGAGCAGTTCTTC,CASSYSRGGRGEQFF
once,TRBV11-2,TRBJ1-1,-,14,TGTGCCAGCAGCTTACCCGGGATGAACACTGAAGCTTTCTTT,CASSLPGMNTEAFF
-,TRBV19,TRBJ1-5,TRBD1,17,TGTGCCAGTAGTACACGACAGGGGGCGGCTAGCAATCAGCCCCAGCATTTT,CASSTRQGAASNQPQHF
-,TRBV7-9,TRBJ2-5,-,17,TGTGCCAGCAGCACTAATTCGGACTCCCAGTACCAAGAGACCCAGTACTTC,CASSTNSDSQYQETQYF
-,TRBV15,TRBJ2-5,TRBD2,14,TGTGCCACCAGCACTAGCGGGGTCCAAGAGACCCAGTACTTC,CATSTSGVQETQYF
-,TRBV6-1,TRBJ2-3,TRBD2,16,TGTGCCAGCAGTGAACTCGGGGGGTCCCTCACAGATACGCAGTATTTT,CASSELGGSLTDTQYF
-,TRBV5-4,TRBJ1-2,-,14,TGTGCCAGCAGCCCCCACACTTCGAGGGTTGGCTACACCTTC,CASSPHTSRVGYTF
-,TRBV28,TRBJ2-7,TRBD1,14,TGTGCCAGCAGTCCACCGACAGGGGTCTACGAGCAGTACTTC,CASSPPTGVYEQYF
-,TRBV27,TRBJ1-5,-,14,TGTGCCAGCAGTTTCCTATCAAGCAATCAGCCCCAGCATTTT,CASSFLSSNQPQHF
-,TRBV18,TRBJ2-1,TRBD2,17,TGTGCCAGCTCACCATCAGTTCCGGGACTAGCGTACAATGAGCAGTTCTTC,CASSPSVPGLAYNEQFF
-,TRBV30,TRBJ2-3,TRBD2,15,TGTGCCTGGAGTGTACAAGCGGGGAGCACAGATACGCAGTATTTT,CAWSVQAGSTDTQYF
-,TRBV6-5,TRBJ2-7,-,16,TGTGCCAGCAGTTACCCCACAGACACAGGGAAGTACGAGCAGTACTTC,CASSYPTDTGKYEQYF
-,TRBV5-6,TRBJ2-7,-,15,TGTGCCAGCAGCTTGGGGGCGGGCTTCTCCTACGAGCAGTACTTC,CASSLGAGFSYEQYF
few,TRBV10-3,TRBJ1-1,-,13,TGTGCCATCAGTGAGGAGACAATAGGTGAAGCTTTCTTT,CAISEETIGEAFF
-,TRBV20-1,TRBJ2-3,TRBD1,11,TGCAGTGCGGAACAGGGGCGTACGCAGTATTTT,CSAEQGRTQYF
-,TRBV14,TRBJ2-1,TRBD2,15,TGTGCCAGCAGCTTCGGACTAGCGGGAGGGGGTGAGCAGTTCTTC,CASSFGLAGGGEQFF
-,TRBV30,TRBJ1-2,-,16,TGTGCCTGGAGAGGGCGGGGGGCCCTAGGGATCTATGGCTACACCTTC,CAWRGRGALGIYGYTF
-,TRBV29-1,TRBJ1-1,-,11,TGCAGCGTTGACACAACAGGGAAAGCTTTCTTT,CSVDTTGKAFF